This TCR beta chain was sequenced during a study of T cell responses to AZD1222 COVID-19 vaccine. The CDR3 has 13 amino acids. Germline assignment: CDR1 SGHTA and CDR2 FQGNSA. Trimming left V 5 bases short and J 4 bases short, with 9 bases between. Repertoires were generated with immunoSEQ multiplex PCR, while TCRdb's copy carries only in-frame clones and drops some. The sample has 45,000 to 60,000 clones; 70% to 90% are singletons. Regarding the study as a whole: In the spike-specific TCR repertoire, nearly half reportedly target unmutated variant regions. A mostly white British donor set with more females was recruited, and clonal diversity was possibly underestimated. Increases in Spike-specific TCR breadth and depth were seen after two AZD1222 doses. Spike was spanned by vaccine-associated CD4 TCRs, with dominance at 160-218 and 743-854.

With regard to this clone: Its target is not known. Other DNA sequences in this sample translate to the same CDR3.

The V and J genes are TRBV7-2 and TRBJ1-5, with D tentatively TRBD1 (6 bases). The TCR comes from an adult in good health. Sample: peripheral blood, taken on day 0 of AZD1222 vaccination. CDR3 in DNA: TGTGCCAGCAGCCTTACAGGGAATCAGCCCCAGCATTTT. It translates to CASSLTGNQPQHF.